The clone carrying this T cell receptor (beta chain) was found a few times. What it binds is not known. The data stem from a study of T-cell memory formation after mild COVID-19. Study information: The two donors had largely donor-specific TCR clusters. General study findings and limits: Clones which contracted sat mainly in CM and EM if CD4+, and in EMRA if CD8+. Pre-infection memory contained some responding clones, which suggested that cross-reactive memory had joined. Nothing confirmed that second-wave clones peaking on day 37 were specific for SARS-CoV-2.

TCRdb re-derived calls from the 5' RACE reads in MiXCR, one entry per CDR3 protein. The top ten clones hold about 8.7% of a sample with about 430,000 distinct CDR3 sequences, around 24% of them seen once. Unmatched junction bases numbered 3, after V lost 0 bases and J lost 3 bases. The CDR3 has 16 amino acids. The germline V gene encodes CDR1 SGHTA and CDR2 FQGTGA. The specimen sequenced was PBMCs or a T cell subset sorted from them (not recorded which). This TCR derives from an adult woman who had mild COVID-19 (a few samples of this study predate the infection). Cell type and time point are not known. The chain is built from TRBV7-3 and TRBJ1-1; 11 bases line up with TRBD1. This CDR3 reads CASSLTGQGAYTEAFF. CDR3 nucleotide sequence: TGTGCCAGCAGCTTAACCGGACAGGGGGCTTACACTGAAGCTTTCTTT.